This TCR beta chain was sequenced during a study of early T cells in non-severe SARS-CoV-2 infection. This clonotype appeared a few times. Germline loops: CDR1 LGHDT, CDR2 YNNKEL (reference sequence). CDR3 length equals 13 residues. Trimming removed 2 bases at V and 7 bases at J, with 6 bases between. Each CDR3 protein is one row after TCRdb ran MiXCR on the 5' RACE reads. Of 55,000 to 70,000 distinct CDR3 sequences in the sample, over 10% are singletons; the top ten hold around 4.7%. The sequence came from an adult who was a healthcare worker with PCR-confirmed SARS-CoV-2 infection or an uninfected control (not recorded which). Sequenced input: whole blood. V gene TRBV3-1 combines with J gene TRBJ1-6; D remains ambiguous. The CDR3 coding sequence is TGTGCCAGCAGCCAAACAAACAATTCACCCCTCCACTTT. Its translation is CASSQTNNSPLHF. Supplemented by reference TRBV3-1 and TRBJ1-6, the full variable domain reads DTAVSQTPKYLVTQMGNDKSIKCEQNLGHDTMYWYKQDSKKFLKIMFSYNNKELIINETVPNRFSPKSPDKAHLNLHINSLELGDSAVYFCASSQTNNSPLHFGNGTRLTVT.